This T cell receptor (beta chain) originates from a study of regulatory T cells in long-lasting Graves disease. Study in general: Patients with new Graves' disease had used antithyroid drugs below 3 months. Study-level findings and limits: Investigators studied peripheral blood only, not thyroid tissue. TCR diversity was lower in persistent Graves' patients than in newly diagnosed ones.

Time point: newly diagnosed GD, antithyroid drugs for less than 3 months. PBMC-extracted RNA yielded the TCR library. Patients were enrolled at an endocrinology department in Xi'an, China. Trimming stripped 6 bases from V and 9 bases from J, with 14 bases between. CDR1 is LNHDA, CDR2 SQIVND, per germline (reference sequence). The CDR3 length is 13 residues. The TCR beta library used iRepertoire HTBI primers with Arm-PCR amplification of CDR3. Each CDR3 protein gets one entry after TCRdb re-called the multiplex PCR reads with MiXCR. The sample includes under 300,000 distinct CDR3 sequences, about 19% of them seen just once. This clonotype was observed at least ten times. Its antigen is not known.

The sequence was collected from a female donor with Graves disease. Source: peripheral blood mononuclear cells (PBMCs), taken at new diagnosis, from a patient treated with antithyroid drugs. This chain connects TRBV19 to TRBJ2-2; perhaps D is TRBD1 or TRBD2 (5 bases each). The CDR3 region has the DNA TGTGCCAGTAGGGGACCGACCAGCCGGGAGCTGTTTTTT. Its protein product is CASRGPTSRELFF.